The T cell receptor beta chain under discussion was sequenced for a study of blood T cell repertoires in COVID-19. About the research overall: Donors in the United States, Italy and Spain gave samples during acute or convalescent COVID-19. The analysed material was cDNA or gDNA that came from T cells, B-cell-depleted T cells, or PBMCs.

Patients from Seattle were sampled longitudinally, starting during active infection. This CDR3 has 14 residues. V gave up 2 bases and J gave up 5 bases; unmatched junction bases: 6. The V gene's germline CDR1 is SEHNR and CDR2 FQNEAQ (reference sequence). Original analysis: Amplified reference gene primers provided the basis for estimating nucleated cell counts. Only in-frame clones appear in the TCRdb table, and some are missing; sequencing was by immunoSEQ multiplex PCR. V, J and clone size are taken as reported in that table, and D and trimming were inferred from the DNA itself. Among roughly 410,000 clones listed, approximately 89% were seen once.

This TCR was sampled from a woman in her sixties with COVID-19, enrolled during active disease. This chain links TRBV7-9 with TRBJ2-7; the match to TRBD1 covers 7 bases. The sample consisted of peripheral blood. The CDR3, as DNA: TGTGCCAGCAGCTTAAGGAGCCAGGGGGACGAGCAGTACTTC. This encodes CASSLRSQGDEQYF.